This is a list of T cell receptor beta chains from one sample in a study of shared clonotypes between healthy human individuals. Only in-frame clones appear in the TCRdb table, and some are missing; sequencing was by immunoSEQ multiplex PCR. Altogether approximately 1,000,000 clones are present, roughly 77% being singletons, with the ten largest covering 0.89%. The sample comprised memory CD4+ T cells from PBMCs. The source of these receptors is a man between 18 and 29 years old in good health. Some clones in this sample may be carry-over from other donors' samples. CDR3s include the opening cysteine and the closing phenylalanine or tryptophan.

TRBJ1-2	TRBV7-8	CASRRSPRGYGYTF
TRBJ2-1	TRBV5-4	CASSFRGSYNEQFF
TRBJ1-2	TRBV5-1	CASSLGLQGDGYTF
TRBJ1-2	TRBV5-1	CASSRDSNYGYTF
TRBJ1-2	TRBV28	CASSPTRQGPSNYGYTF
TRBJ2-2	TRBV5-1	CASSLGPGNTGELFF
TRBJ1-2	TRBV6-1	CASSEARGATGYTF
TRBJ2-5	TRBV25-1	CASSAPWTSGSQETQYF
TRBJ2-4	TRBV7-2	CASSLNGVGLPINIQYF
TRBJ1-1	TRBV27	CASIGGGQANTEAFF
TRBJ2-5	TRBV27	CASNPGRPTREETQYF
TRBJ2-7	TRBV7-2	CASSRTRAYEQYF
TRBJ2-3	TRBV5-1	CASSLGQGVADTQYF
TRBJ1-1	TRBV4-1	CASSQTPGQGVLQAFF
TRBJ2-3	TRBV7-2	CASSLLGGALTDTQYF
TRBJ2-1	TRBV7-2	CASLKQSGSHNEQFF
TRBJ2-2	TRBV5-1	CASSLVPSGSPGELFF
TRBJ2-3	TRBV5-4	CASSPRLAGGGSDTQYF
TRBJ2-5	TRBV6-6	CASSYVGETQYF
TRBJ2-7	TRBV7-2	CASSFQPPGQGGEQYF
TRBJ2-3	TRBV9	CASSVGVSSGGVGDTQYF
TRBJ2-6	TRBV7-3	CASSFSFPGANVLTF
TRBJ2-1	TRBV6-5	CASRRDLYNEQFF
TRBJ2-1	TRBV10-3	CAIEPAGAGNEQFF
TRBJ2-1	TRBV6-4	CASSGSDREEQFF
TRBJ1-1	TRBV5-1	CASSLGADLSEAFF
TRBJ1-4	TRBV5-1	CASSTGQFNEKLFF